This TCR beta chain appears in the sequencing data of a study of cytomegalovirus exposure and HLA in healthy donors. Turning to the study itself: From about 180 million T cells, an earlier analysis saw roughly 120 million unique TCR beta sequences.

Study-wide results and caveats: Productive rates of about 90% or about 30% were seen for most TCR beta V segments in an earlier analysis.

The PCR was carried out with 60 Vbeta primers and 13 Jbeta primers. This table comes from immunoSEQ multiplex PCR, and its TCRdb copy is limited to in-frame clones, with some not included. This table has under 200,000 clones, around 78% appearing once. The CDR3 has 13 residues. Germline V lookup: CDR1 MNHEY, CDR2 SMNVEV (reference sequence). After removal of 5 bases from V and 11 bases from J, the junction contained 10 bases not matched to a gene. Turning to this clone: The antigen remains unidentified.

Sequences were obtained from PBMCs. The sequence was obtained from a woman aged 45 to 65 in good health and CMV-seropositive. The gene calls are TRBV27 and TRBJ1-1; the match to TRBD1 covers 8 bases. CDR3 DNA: TGTGCCAGCAGTGCATCGGACAGGGTAAGGGCTTTCTTT. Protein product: CASSASDRVRAFF.